This T cell receptor (beta chain) was sequenced in a study of T cell changes during pregnancy in multiple sclerosis. This clone appeared a few times. The germline gene is not matched at one end of the junction; a read error may be the cause. TCRdb's table, derived via immunoSEQ multiplex PCR, lists solely in-frame clones and lacks some. The table includes over 45,000 clones, roughly 90% detected once. The V gene's germline CDR1 is KGHSH and CDR2 LQKENI. The CDR3 is 14 amino acids. This TCR was recovered from a female donor with multiple sclerosis, enrolled in a pregnancy study. Sequencing was performed on peripheral blood, taken in the first trimester of pregnancy. The chain links TRBV18 to TRBJ1-3, with TRBD1 matching over 8 bases. The CDR3 coding sequence is TGTGCCAGCTCACCGGGCTATACCGGGACAGGAGATGCATTT. This translates into CASSPGYTGTGDAF.